This T cell receptor beta chain was profiled in a study of tumor-infiltrating lymphocytes in localized non-small cell lung cancer. Whole-study context: The cohort mixed smokers and never-smokers, several histologies, and some post-neoadjuvant-chemotherapy samples. The study, taken as a whole, reports: Available tissue quantity limited TCR sequencing to a patient subset. No T-cell fraction difference was seen between IM1 and IM2 tumors.

Of note for this clone: The antigen remains unidentified.

This table comes from immunoSEQ multiplex PCR, and its TCRdb copy is limited to in-frame clones, with some not included. The sample lists 12,000 to 15,000 clones, more than 80% seen once, with 2% to 3% in the top ten. This receptor was taken from a human donor with non-small cell lung cancer. Sequences were obtained from lung tumor tissue.

The DNA of the CDR3 is TGTGCCAGTAGCCGTCCGGGAGTCTACAATGAGCAGTTCTTC. This encodes CASSRPGVYNEQFF. The chain recombines TRBV19 with TRBJ2-1, with D possibly matching TRBD2 (6 bases). The CDR3 is 14 residues long. V lost 6 bases, J lost 3 bases, and 12 bases lay in between. CDR1 and CDR2 from the germline V gene are LNHDA and SQIVND (reference sequence).